The 27 T cell receptor beta chains presented below share a single source sample, sequenced in a study of T-cell reconstitution after alpha-beta-depleted transplantation in children (TCRdb year 2016). Library generation was performed with PCR. The data were produced on an Illumina HiSeq 2500. TCR library preparation used molecular barcoding, with unique molecular identifiers applied to normalize quantification of the TCRbeta repertoire. The public reads were reanalyzed by TCRdb: fastp trimming at Q25, MiXCR alignment, in-frame beta chains only. Each record represents a unique CDR3 protein, reported with the most common genes and DNA among its rows. Here the sample has more than 500,000 distinct CDR3 sequences; about an eighth occur a single time. Approximately 15% of the sample goes to the ten largest clones. What the treatment or condition label conveys for this sample: allogeneic hematopoietic cell transplantation with graft depleted of TCRalphabeta T cells and CD19 B cells.

This specimen was PBMCs, mostly from graft donor cells, taken 180 days after TCRalphabeta/CD19-depleted stem cell transplant. Every receptor here comes from a female patient between 2 and 15 years old who had a stem cell transplant for aplastic anemia, so the T cells may come from the graft donor.

In its sample, this clonotype was seen a few times. This chain uses TRBV28 with TRBJ2-7, with D unclear. Trimming removed 2 bases at V and 0 bases at J, with 17 bases between. Germline V gene lookup returns CDR1 MDHEN and CDR2 SYDVKM. This CDR3 is 17 amino acids long. CDR3 residues: CASSLSKVGQSSYEQYF. The CDR3 nucleotides are TGTGCCAGCAGTTTAAGTAAAGTGGGTCAGTCCTCCTACGAGCAGTACTTC.

This clonotype was picked up a small number of times. The gene calls are TRBV5-5 and TRBJ1-2; D unclear. The V and J ends lost 0 bases and 4 bases respectively, with 16 bases between them. The CDR3 runs to 16 residues. Germline lookup yields CDR1 SGHKS and CDR2 YYEKEE (reference sequence). The CDR3 nucleotides are TGTGCCAGCAGCTTGGCCCGACAACCACTAGGCTATGGCTACACCTTC. Translation: CASSLARQPLGYGYTF.

This clonotype has a handful of counts. The gene calls are TRBV4-3 and TRBJ1-3, with D possibly being TRBD1 (5 bases). The CDR3 spans 19 residues. The germline CDR1 and CDR2 sequences are LGHNA and YSLEER. Trimming took off 0 bases at V and 0 bases at J, with 18 bases between the two ends. As DNA, the CDR3 is TGCGCCAGCAGCCAAGATTTCGCGCCCTACAGGAGCTCTGGAAACACCATATATTTT. Amino acid sequence: CASSQDFAPYRSSGNTIYF.

The V gene is TRBV12-3 or TRBV12-4, the J gene TRBJ1-6, with D perhaps matching TRBD1 (5 bases). Trimming stripped 2 bases from V and 14 bases from J, with 16 bases between. The CDR3 runs to 14 residues. The CDR3 nucleotides are TGTGCCAGCAGTTTATCATCTGGGGGTCGAACCCTCCACTTT. Encoded protein: CASSLSSGGRTLHF.

The chain is built from TRBV18 and TRBJ1-1; D remains unclear. From germline, CDR1 is KGHSH and CDR2 LQKENI. The CDR3 extends over 14 amino acids. Trimming took 3 bases from V and 8 from J, leaving 16 bases between them. The CDR3 nucleotides read TGTGCCAGCTCACCTCCTCCGAGACGTGTGGAAGCTTTCTTT. Encoded protein: CASSPPPRRVEAFF.

At least ten counts were recorded for this clonotype. The chain combines TRBV7-2 with TRBJ2-5; 11 bases map to TRBD2. J was trimmed by 5 bases and V by 2 bases; bases with no gene match: 10. The CDR3 totals 17 residues. CDR1 is SGHTA and CDR2 is FQGNSA in the germline V gene. The CDR3 loop is CASSLWTSGPWLETQYF. Here the CDR3 DNA reads TGTGCCAGCAGCTTATGGACTAGCGGGCCCTGGTTGGAGACCCAGTACTTC.

In its sample, this clonotype was seen many times. V is TRBV7-2 and J is TRBJ2-1; tentative D call: TRBD2 (6 bases). Germline CDR1 reads SGHTA; CDR2 reads FQGNSA. This CDR3 has 15 residues. Trimming pared 3 bases from V and 2 bases from J, leaving 11 bases between. The CDR3 here is CASSLTRHPYNEQFF. The CDR3 bases are TGTGCCAGCAGCTTGACTAGGCATCCCTACAATGAGCAGTTCTTC. The full variable domain, its missing parts supplied by reference TRBV7-2 and TRBJ2-1, is GAGVSQSPSNKVTEKGKDVELRCDPISGHTALYWYRQSLGQGLEFLIYFQGNSAPDKSGLPSDRFSAERTGGSVSTLTIQRTQQEDSAVYLCASSLTRHPYNEQFFGPGTRLTVL.

The chain combines TRBV18 with TRBJ1-5, with D perhaps matching TRBD1 (6 bases). The CDR3 has 16 amino acids. V was cut by 2 bases and J by 0 bases, with 11 bases left in between. Germline CDR1 is KGHSH and CDR2 is LQKENI. CDR3 amino acids: CASSPWNRDSNQPQHF. The CDR3 bases are TGTGCCAGCTCACCATGGAACAGGGATAGCAATCAGCCCCAGCATTTT.

This chain uses TRBV7-6 with TRBJ2-2, with D perhaps assigned TRBD1 or TRBD2 (6 bases each). CDR1 and CDR2 from the germline V gene are SGHVS and FNYEAQ. V lost 3 bases and J lost 11, with 13 bases in between. The CDR3 length is 13 residues. The CDR3 DNA reads as TGTGCCAGCAGCTTTGGCGGGACAATTGAGCTGTTTTTT. This sequence encodes CASSFGGTIELFF.

The CDR3 bases are TGTGCCAGTACCCCCTTTACCGGGGCACGCAATCAGCCCCAGCATTTT. The encoded protein is CASTPFTGARNQPQHF. The chain uses TRBV19 and TRBJ1-5; TRBD1 might be the D (5 bases). The germline CDR1 and CDR2 sequences are LNHDA and SQIVND (reference sequence). This CDR3 is 16 amino acids long. V lost 7 bases to trimming and J lost 2 bases, with 18 bases between them.

Only a few counts were recorded for this clonotype. This chain links TRBV28 with TRBJ2-3, with 15 bases that match TRBD2. CDR1 is MDHEN and CDR2 is SYDVKM in the germline V gene. V was pared by 4 bases and J by 2 bases, with 10 bases of the junction left unmatched. This CDR3 contains 19 residues. The CDR3 nucleotides read TGTGCCAGCAGTTCCCTACCAGGACTAGCGGGAGGGTTCACAGATACGCAGTATTTT. Translated: CASSSLPGLAGGFTDTQYF.

The CDR3 nucleotides are TGCAGTGCTAGGCAGGGCCAACTTCGCATCTATGGCTACACCTTC. Its protein is CSARQGQLRIYGYTF. The rearrangement links TRBV20-1 to TRBJ1-2, with D possibly being TRBD1 (5 bases). CDR1 and CDR2 (germline): DFQATT, SNEGSKA (reference sequence). Deletions cut 3 bases from V and 4 bases from J, with 18 bases between. There are 15 residues in the CDR3.

This clonotype showed up just a few times. The chain carries TRBV4-3 and TRBJ2-3; 9 positions agree with TRBD2. V was pared by 1 base and J by 2 bases, with 7 bases of the junction left unmatched. This CDR3 is 17 amino acids long. Germline V gene sequence: CDR1 LGHNA, CDR2 YSLEER. CDR3 amino acids: CASSQAPGLALTDTQYF. CDR3 sequence (DNA): TGCGCCAGCAGCCAAGCCCCGGGACTAGCCCTCACAGATACGCAGTATTTT.

The chain combines TRBV5-1 with TRBJ1-1; D remains ambiguous. The V gene lost 1 base and the J gene lost 0 bases, with 10 bases spanning the gap. The CDR3 has 15 amino acids. Germline V CDR1 and CDR2: SGHRS, YFSETQ. CDR3 sequence: CASSLLANMNTEAFF. The CDR3 DNA is TGCGCCAGCAGCTTGCTGGCTAACATGAACACTGAAGCTTTCTTT.

In this sample, this clonotype turned up many times. The J gene is TRBJ2-1, the V gene TRBV28, with 8 bases fitting TRBD2. This CDR3 has 16 residues. The germline CDR1 and CDR2 sequences are MDHEN and SYDVKM. With V trimmed by 3 bases and J by 2 bases, 6 bases remained unmatched. The DNA for the CDR3 is TGTGCCAGCAGTTTTTGGGTAGCGGGACCCTACAATGAGCAGTTCTTC. This codes for CASSFWVAGPYNEQFF.

The rearrangement links TRBV28 to TRBJ2-3; D is unresolved. V lost 5 bases and J 4 bases, leaving 7 bases between the germline ends. CDR1 and CDR2 from the germline V gene are MDHEN and SYDVKM. The CDR3 runs to 12 residues. CDR3 region: CASSADADTQYF. In DNA, the CDR3 is TGTGCCAGCAGTGCGGATGCAGATACGCAGTATTTT.

The gene calls are TRBV7-6 and TRBJ1-2; TRBD1 might be the D (6 bases). The CDR3 spans 11 residues. V lost 8 bases and J lost 4, with 8 bases in between. The germline CDR1 and CDR2 sequences are SGHVS and FNYEAQ. The CDR3 sequence is CASGQLYGYTF. In DNA form, the CDR3 reads TGTGCCAGCGGACAGCTCTATGGCTACACCTTC.

The chain is built from TRBV20-1 and TRBJ2-7; 8 positions agree with TRBD2. Unmatched junction bases numbered 4, after V lost 3 bases and J lost 3 bases. CDR1 and CDR2 (germline): DFQATT, SNEGSKA (reference sequence). The CDR3 runs 13 residues. The DNA of the CDR3 is TGCAGTGCTAGGGGGACTAGGGGCTACGAGCAGTACTTC. It encodes CSARGTRGYEQYF.

This clonotype was observed a handful of times. The gene calls are TRBV27 and TRBJ1-6; the D is unclear. Germline assignment: CDR1 MNHEY and CDR2 SMNVEV (reference sequence). Trimming left V 5 bases short and J 9 bases short, with 14 bases between. The CDR3 consists of 14 residues. The CDR3 region has the DNA TGTGCCAGCAGTCGCATGGGGTTTAGTTCACCCCTCCACTTT. It translates to CASSRMGFSSPLHF.

This clonotype has at least ten counts. The rearrangement links TRBV20-1 to TRBJ2-7, with 9 bases identical to TRBD1. The germline V gene encodes CDR1 DFQATT and CDR2 SNEGSKA (reference sequence). CDR3 length equals 12 residues. V lost 6 bases and J lost 6; bases outside the gene matches: 6. The CDR3 loop is CSASTGGGEQYV. As DNA, the CDR3 is TGCAGTGCCTCGACAGGGGGAGGCGAGCAGTACGTC.

The chain couples TRBV5-6 to TRBJ2-7, with TRBD1 matching 7 bases. The germline V gene has CDR1 SGHDT and CDR2 YYEEEE. Trimming cost V 4 bases and J 4 bases; bases outside gene matches: 8. This CDR3 region has 14 residues. The CDR3: CASSATGEKYEQYF. The CDR3 bases are TGTGCCAGCAGCGCCACAGGGGAAAAATACGAGCAGTACTTC. The full variable domain, its missing parts supplied by reference TRBV5-6 and TRBJ2-7, is DAGVTQSPTHLIKTRGQQVTLRCSPKSGHDTVSWYQQALGQGPQFIFQYYEEEERQRGNFPDRFSGHQFPNYSSELNVNALLLGDSALYLCASSATGEKYEQYFGPGTRLTVT.

The chain employs TRBV29-1 and TRBJ2-7; D unresolved. CDR1 and CDR2 (germline): SQVTM, ANQGSEA. V lost 0 bases, J lost 6 bases, and 6 bases lay in between. The CDR3 is made up of 11 amino acids. This chain's CDR3 is CSVEEATEQYF. CDR3 nucleotide sequence: TGCAGCGTTGAAGAAGCCACCGAGCAGTACTTC.

This clonotype was counted between two and nine times. The chain uses TRBV9 and TRBJ1-3; D is possibly TRBD1 (6 bases). Trimming removed 2 bases from V and 0 bases from J, with 12 bases in between. The CDR3 has 16 residues. Germline lookup yields CDR1 SGDLS and CDR2 YYNGEE. The CDR3 spells CASSVTWTVSGNTIYF. The DNA of the CDR3 is TGTGCCAGCAGCGTGACATGGACAGTCTCTGGAAACACCATATATTTT.

This clonotype was observed a few times. The V and J genes are TRBV6-2 or TRBV6-3 and TRBJ2-7; D is ambiguous. CDR1 is MNHEY, CDR2 SVGEGT, per germline. V lost 6 bases to trimming and J lost 1 base, with 13 bases between them. CDR3 size: 14 residues. CDR3 nucleotides: TGTGCCAGCAGCCCGACGGCCGCTTCCTACGAGCAGTACTTC. Protein product: CASSPTAASYEQYF.

There are many counts of this clonotype. The rearrangement links TRBV5-1 to TRBJ2-1, with 12 positions matching TRBD2. The trim removed 4 bases at V and 2 bases at J, leaving 4 bases unmatched. Germline V gene sequence: CDR1 SGHRS, CDR2 YFSETQ. The CDR3 runs 16 residues. Here the CDR3 reads CASSPGLAGPYNEQFF. In DNA, the CDR3 is TGCGCCAGCAGCCCGGGACTAGCGGGTCCCTACAATGAGCAGTTCTTC.

The chain is built from TRBV12-3 or TRBV12-4 and TRBJ2-6; D is unresolved. The CDR3 consists of 16 residues. Trimming cost V 2 bases and J 0 bases, with 8 bases left between them. The CDR3: CASSLLGSSGANVLTF. The CDR3, as DNA: TGTGCCAGCAGTTTACTAGGAAGCTCTGGGGCCAACGTCCTGACTTTC.

V is TRBV5-8 and J is TRBJ1-6; D call uncertain. Germline assignment: CDR1 SGHTS and CDR2 YDEGEE. This CDR3 comprises 16 residues. V was cut by 1 base and J by 0 bases, with 8 bases left in between. The CDR3 protein is CASSLIYSSYNSPLHF. CDR3 DNA sequence: TGTGCCAGCAGCTTGATTTACAGCTCCTATAATTCACCCCTCCACTTT.